Presented here are 9 T cell receptor beta chains from one specimen sequenced in a study of blood T cell repertoires in COVID-19. Libraries were prepared by immunoSEQ multiplex PCR; TCRdb keeps only in-frame clonotypes and omits some of them. The sample consists of some 240,000 clones, around 84% of them appearing once. The specimen was PBMCs or T cells enriched from blood (not recorded which). These receptors all come from a woman in her fifties or sixties who had been exposed to COVID-19.

This chain uses TRBV2 with TRBJ1-5, with a possible D match to TRBD1 (5 bases). The CDR3 sequence is 14 residues long. Between the trimmed V and J ends, which lost 4 bases and 4 bases, there was a span of 11 bases. Germline assignment: CDR1 SNHLY and CDR2 FYNNEI. The chain's CDR3 is CASSVAQGNQPQHF. DNA of the CDR3: TGTGCCAGCAGTGTGGCGCAGGGAAATCAGCCCCAGCATTTT.

This chain uses TRBV18 with TRBJ2-7; D remains ambiguous. The V end was cut by 6 bases, the J end by 3 bases, with 15 bases between. The CDR3 consists of 14 residues. Germline V gene lookup returns CDR1 KGHSH and CDR2 LQKENI. The CDR3 DNA reads as TGTGCCAGCTCTCTCGCATCTACCGACTACGAGCAGTACTTC. Translated: CASSLASTDYEQYF.

Points on this clone: Relative to the germline gene, one junction end is altered; a read error may explain this. The chain joins TRBV7-2 to TRBJ2-3, with 8 bases identical to TRBD1. Germline CDR1 reads SGHTA; CDR2 reads FQGNSA. CDR3 length: 13 residues. The CDR3 DNA follows: TGTGCCACCAGCAGGGGGCCCGGAGATACGCAGTATTTT. The encoded protein is CATSRGPGDTQYF.

The chain uses TRBV15 and TRBJ1-2; D gene uncertain. The CDR3 sequence is 13 residues long. Germline CDR1 is LNHNV and CDR2 is YYDKDF (reference sequence). Trimming shortened V by 1 base and J by 2 bases, and 5 bases separated the two germline ends. CDR3 sequence reads: CATSRGANYGYTF. Here the CDR3 DNA reads TGTGCCACCAGCAGAGGGGCAAACTATGGCTACACCTTC.

The chain is built from TRBV5-1 and TRBJ1-4; D is perhaps TRBD1 (5 bases). The CDR3 runs to 18 residues. The germline V gene has CDR1 SGHRS and CDR2 YFSETQ. Trimming cost V 2 bases and J 3 bases, with 20 bases left between them. This CDR3 reads CASSFTGLPLPANEKLFF. The CDR3 DNA follows: TGCGCCAGCAGCTTTACGGGACTACCTCTACCTGCTAATGAAAAACTGTTTTTT.

This rearrangement joins TRBV10-3 to TRBJ1-5; D is possibly TRBD1 (5 bases). V lost 0 bases and J lost 4, with 7 bases in between. The CDR3 contains 14 residues. Germline CDR1 ENHRY, CDR2 SYGVKD. In DNA, the CDR3 is TGTGCCATCAGTGAGTCAGGGGTGAATCAGCCCCAGCATTTT. This encodes CAISESGVNQPQHF.

J is TRBJ1-1 and V is TRBV7-7; TRBD1 agrees at 7 bases. Germline V gene sequence: CDR1 SSHAT, CDR2 FNYEAQ (reference sequence). The junction had 0 bases not matched to a gene; V was cut back by 1 base and J by 4 bases. This CDR3 contains 13 residues. The CDR3 loop reads CASSLDRGTEAFF. DNA for the CDR3: TGTGCCAGCAGCTTAGACAGGGGCACTGAAGCTTTCTTT.

This clone was observed a single time. Because the CDR3 is missing its conserved closing phenylalanine or tryptophan, this is likely a read error. The DNA is omitted, as the CDR3 cannot be located on it reliably, and the CDR3 follows TCRdb's listing. The rearrangement uses TRBV15 and TRBJ1-3; the table names TRBD1, a call not compared with the DNA. Germline CDR1 reads LNHNV; CDR2 reads YYDKDF (reference sequence). With termini counted, the CDR3 has 12 amino acids. CDR3 protein: CATSRVYRDRKP.

The chain links TRBV10-3 to TRBJ1-1; 8 bases map to TRBD1. This CDR3 contains 14 residues. After removal of 10 bases from V and 6 bases from J, the junction contained 13 bases not matched to a gene. Germline CDR1 and CDR2: ENHRY and SYGVKD. Here the CDR3 DNA reads TGTGCCACCACAGGGGGTGGGCTGACCGCTGAAGCTTTCTTT. Translated: CATTGGGLTAEAFF.